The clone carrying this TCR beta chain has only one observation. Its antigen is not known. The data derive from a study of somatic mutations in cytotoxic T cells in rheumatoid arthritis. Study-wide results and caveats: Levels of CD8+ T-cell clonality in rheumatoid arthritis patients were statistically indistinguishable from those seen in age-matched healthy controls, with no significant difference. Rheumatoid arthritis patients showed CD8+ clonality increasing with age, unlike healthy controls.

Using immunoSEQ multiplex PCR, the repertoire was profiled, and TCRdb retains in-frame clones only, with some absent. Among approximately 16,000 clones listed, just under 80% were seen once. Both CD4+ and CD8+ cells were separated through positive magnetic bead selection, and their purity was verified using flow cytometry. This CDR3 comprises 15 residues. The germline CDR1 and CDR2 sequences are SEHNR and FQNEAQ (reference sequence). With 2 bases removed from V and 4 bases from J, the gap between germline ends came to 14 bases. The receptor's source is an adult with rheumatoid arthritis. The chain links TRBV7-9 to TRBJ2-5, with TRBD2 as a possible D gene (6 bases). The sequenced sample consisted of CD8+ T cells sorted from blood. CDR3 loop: CASSLRGSVLETQYF. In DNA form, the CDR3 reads TGTGCCAGCAGCTTACGGGGGAGCGTGTTAGAGACCCAGTACTTC.